In its sample, the clone carrying this T cell receptor (beta chain) was seen once. The sample is drawn from a study of blood T cell repertoires in COVID-19. Overall study context: From T cells, B-cell-depleted T cells, or PBMCs came the material, which was cDNA or gDNA.

The assay was immunoSEQ multiplex PCR, and TCRdb's table has in-frame clones only and misses some. The table has fewer than 350,000 clones, 81% seen once. The CDR3 consists of 19 residues. Trimming removed 3 bases from V and 1 base from J; junction bases left unmatched: 16. CDR1 and CDR2 (germline): SGHRS, YFSETQ. This receptor was identified in an older woman with active or convalescent COVID-19. The V and J genes are TRBV5-1 and TRBJ2-5; 9 nucleotides agree with TRBD1. The sample comprised peripheral blood. The DNA for the CDR3 is TGCGCCAGCAGCTGGCCGGGACAGGGCCTCTCTACGGGCCAAGAGACCCAGTACTTC. Residues: CASSWPGQGLSTGQETQYF.